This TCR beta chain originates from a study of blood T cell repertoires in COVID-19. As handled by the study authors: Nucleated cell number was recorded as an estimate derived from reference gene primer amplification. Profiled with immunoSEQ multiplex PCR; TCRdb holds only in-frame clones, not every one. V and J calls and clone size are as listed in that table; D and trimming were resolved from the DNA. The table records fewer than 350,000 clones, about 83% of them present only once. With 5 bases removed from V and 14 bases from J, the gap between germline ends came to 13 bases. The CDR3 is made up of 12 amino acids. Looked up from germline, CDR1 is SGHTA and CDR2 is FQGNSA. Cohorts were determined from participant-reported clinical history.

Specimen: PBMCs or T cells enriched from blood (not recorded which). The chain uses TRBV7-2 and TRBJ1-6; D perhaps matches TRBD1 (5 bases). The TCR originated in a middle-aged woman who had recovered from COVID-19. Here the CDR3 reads CASSRIQGSLHF. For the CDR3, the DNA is TGTGCCAGCAGCCGAATTCAGGGCTCCCTCCACTTT.